This TCR beta chain derives from a study of OX40 agonist ivuxolimab in advanced cancers. Study results and limitations: Nonresponders, in some cases, also had low normalized T-cell clonal expansion.

Note on this clone: Its specificity is unknown.

Sequencing used immunoSEQ multiplex PCR; TCRdb keeps in-frame clones, though not all of them. Of 75,000 to 95,000 clones detected, over 75% appear once; the ten largest clones hold about 3%. V lost 6 bases, J lost 5 bases, and 14 bases stayed unmatched. The CDR3 is 16 residues long. Germline values: CDR1 LNHDA, CDR2 SQIVND (reference sequence). Autoimmune disease history or systemic immunosuppression excluded patients. This material consisted of CD4+ or CD8+ T cells sorted from blood, taken in a trial of the OX40 agonist ivuxolimab. The V and J genes are TRBV19 and TRBJ2-7; 9 positions agree with TRBD1. The sequence came from an adult with an advanced solid tumor such as melanoma, head and neck, liver or kidney cancer. CDR3 protein: CASSQKVGTGRNEQYF. The CDR3 region has the DNA TGTGCCAGTAGCCAGAAGGTTGGGACAGGGCGCAACGAGCAGTACTTC.